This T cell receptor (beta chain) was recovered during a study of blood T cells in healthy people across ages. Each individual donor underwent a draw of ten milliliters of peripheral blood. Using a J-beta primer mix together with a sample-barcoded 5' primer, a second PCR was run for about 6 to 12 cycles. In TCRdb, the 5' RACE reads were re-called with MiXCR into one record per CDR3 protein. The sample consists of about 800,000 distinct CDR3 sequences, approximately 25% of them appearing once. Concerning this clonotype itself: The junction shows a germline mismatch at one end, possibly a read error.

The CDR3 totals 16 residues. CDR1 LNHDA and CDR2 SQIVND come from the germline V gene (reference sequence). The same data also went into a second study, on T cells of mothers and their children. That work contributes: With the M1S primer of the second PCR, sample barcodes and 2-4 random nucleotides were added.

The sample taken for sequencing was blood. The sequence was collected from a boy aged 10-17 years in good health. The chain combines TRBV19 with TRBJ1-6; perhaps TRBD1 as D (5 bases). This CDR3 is CAGSITAGSIGSPLHF. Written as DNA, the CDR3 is TGTGCCGGTAGTATAACGGCAGGGTCAATTGGATCACCCCTCCACTTT.